This TCR beta chain was sequenced for a study of control samples from healthy donors and cancer patients. The method was immunoSEQ multiplex PCR; TCRdb's version includes in-frame clones alone and lacks a portion of them. This table holds some 150,000 clones, roughly 95% found once. This CDR3 comprises 15 residues. V dropped 2 bases and J dropped 5; count of bases not matched to a gene: 6. From germline, CDR1 is SGDLS and CDR2 YYNGEE. The source is a woman under 40 in good health. The chain employs TRBV9 and TRBJ2-3, with 9 positions matching TRBD2. Sequenced material: blood. CDR3 in DNA: TGTGCCAGCAGCGTGGGCGGGGGGGCTCTAGATACGCAGTATTTT. The encoded protein is CASSVGGGALDTQYF.